This is a list of T cell receptor beta chains from one sample in a study of blood T cell repertoires in COVID-19. Libraries were prepared by immunoSEQ multiplex PCR; TCRdb keeps only in-frame clonotypes and omits some of them. The repertoire holds approximately 35,000 clones, about 80% seen once, with around 30% in the top ten. Input material: peripheral blood. These receptors were taken from an elderly man with acute or convalescent COVID-19. CDR3s include the opening cysteine and the closing phenylalanine or tryptophan. The D gene is left open where the match is weak. Only part of the rows carry a size: once, few, many, or a class if the clone is expanded.

>TRBJ1-5|TRBV11-1|NA|NA
CASSLGGYSNQPQHF
TGTGCCAGCAGCCTGGGGGGGTATAGCAATCAGCCCCAGCATTTT
>TRBJ2-1|TRBV2|NA|NA
CAGSAGTSNEQFF
TGTGCCGGGAGTGCTGGGACTTCCAATGAGCAGTTCTTC
>TRBJ2-1|TRBV7-2|TRBD2|NA
CASSSLFRASGRPVEQFF
TGTGCCAGCAGCTCCCTATTCAGGGCTAGCGGCCGCCCGGTAGAGCAGTTCTTC
>TRBJ1-6|TRBV5-6|NA|NA
CASSLAVNYNSPLHF
TGTGCCAGCAGCTTGGCAGTAAACTATAATTCACCCCTCCACTTT
>TRBJ2-3|TRBV5-6|TRBD2|NA
CASSGRLADTDTQYF
TGTGCCAGCAGCGGACGACTAGCGGACACAGATACGCAGTATTTT
>TRBJ2-3|TRBV5-4|NA|NA
CASSSQGRLTLDTQYF
TGTGCCAGCAGCTCCCAGGGGCGCCTTACTTTAGATACGCAGTATTTT
>TRBJ2-7|TRBV7-8|NA|NA
CASSQGYEEQYF
TGTGCCAGCAGCCAGGGGTATGAGGAGCAGTACTTC
>TRBJ2-1|TRBV6-5|TRBD1|many
CASSTTGVFYNEQFF
TGTGCCAGCAGTACGACAGGGGTATTTTACAATGAGCAGTTCTTC
>TRBJ1-1|TRBV30|TRBD1|NA
CATGQATEAFF
TGTGCTACGGGACAGGCAACTGAAGCTTTCTTT
>TRBJ2-1|TRBV3-1/TRBV3-2|NA|NA
CASSHPVILNEQFF
TGTGCCAGCAGCCACCCCGTAATTTTAAATGAGCAGTTCTTC
>TRBJ2-5|TRBV7-6|TRBD1|NA
CASSPRTGPSQETQYF
TGTGCCAGCAGCCCACGGACAGGACCCTCCCAAGAGACCCAGTACTTC
>TRBJ1-1|TRBV29-1|NA|NA
CSVEDGGFWAFF
TGCAGCGTTGAAGATGGCGGCTTCTGGGCTTTCTTT
>TRBJ1-6|TRBV19|TRBD1|NA
CASSMSQGVSPLHF
TGTGCCAGTAGTATGTCACAGGGGGTTTCACCCCTCCACTTT
>TRBJ2-1|TRBV6-2/TRBV6-3|TRBD2|few
CASSTLKAGNYNEQFF
TGTGCCAGCAGTACTCTTAAAGCGGGAAATTACAATGAGCAGTTCTTC
>TRBJ1-1|TRBV5-1|NA|many
CASRERGTEAFF
TGCGCCAGCAGGGAGAGGGGGACTGAAGCTTTCTTT
>TRBJ2-7|TRBV7-9|NA|NA
CASSLGNQGYEQYF
TGTGCCAGCAGCTTAGGGAACCAGGGCTACGAGCAGTACTTC
>TRBJ2-1|TRBV9|NA|NA
CASSVLQNEQFF
TGTGCCAGCAGCGTACTGCAGAATGAGCAGTTCTTC
>TRBJ2-7|TRBV11-3|NA|NA
CASSLLQGGEQYF
TGTGCCAGCAGCCTACTACAGGGAGGGGAGCAGTACTTC
>TRBJ1-6|TRBV4-2|TRBD1|NA
CASSRVGTGGSSPLHF
TGTGCCAGCAGCCGAGTCGGGACAGGGGGTAGTTCACCCCTCCACTTT
>TRBJ2-2|TRBV27|TRBD2|once
CASSLSSGGPAGELFF
TGTGCCAGCAGTTTATCCTCGGGAGGGCCTGCCGGGGAGCTGTTTTTT
>TRBJ2-1|TRBV5-5|NA|NA
CASSRDGGIGNEQFF
TGTGCCAGCAGCCGAGATGGGGGGATCGGCAATGAGCAGTTCTTC
>TRBJ2-1|TRBV12-3/TRBV12-4|NA|NA
CASSPAILFEQFF
TGTGCCAGCAGTCCCGCGATCCTCTTTGAGCAGTTCTTC
>TRBJ2-5|TRBV12-3/TRBV12-4|TRBD1|NA
CASVDRAQETQYF
TGTGCCAGCGTAGACAGGGCCCAAGAGACCCAGTACTTC
>TRBJ2-3|TRBV7-2|NA|NA
CASSFSLAVMGTDTQYF
TGTGCCAGCAGCTTTAGTTTAGCGGTGATGGGGACAGATACGCAGTATTTT
>TRBJ2-6|TRBV13|NA|NA
CASSSPSSGANVLTF
TGTGCCAGCAGCTCTCCTAGCTCTGGGGCCAACGTCCTGACTTTC
>TRBJ1-2|TRBV19|NA|NA
CASSIRGLNYGYTF
TGTGCCAGTAGTATAAGGGGCCTCAACTATGGCTACACCTTC
>TRBJ1-6|TRBV6-5|TRBD1|NA
CASSSTGGLNSPLHF
TGTGCCAGCAGTTCTACAGGGGGCCTGAATTCACCCCTCCACTTT
>TRBJ2-5|TRBV5-1|NA|NA
CASSPWDLQETQYF
TGCGCCAGCAGCCCATGGGACTTGCAAGAGACCCAGTACTTC
>TRBJ2-2|TRBV7-3|TRBD2|NA
CASSLMASGVTGELFF
TGTGCCAGCAGCTTAATGGCTAGCGGAGTCACCGGGGAGCTGTTTTTT
>TRBJ1-2|TRBV7-2|NA|NA
CASRPGGNYGYTF
TGTGCCAGCAGGCCTGGAGGGAACTATGGCTACACCTTC
>TRBJ2-5|TRBV5-8|NA|NA
CASSSQGHQETQYF
TGTGCCAGCAGCTCACAGGGACACCAAGAGACCCAGTACTTC
>TRBJ2-5|TRBV12-3/TRBV12-4|NA|NA
CASSLEGQTQYF
TGTGCCAGCAGTCTGGAGGGCCAGACCCAGTACTTC
>TRBJ2-7|TRBV6-2/TRBV6-3|TRBD2|NA
CASSYSSGAGGYEQYF
TGTGCCAGCAGTTACTCGAGCGGAGCGGGAGGCTACGAGCAGTACTTC
>TRBJ1-5|TRBV7-6|NA|NA
CASSLSDGQPQHF
TGTGCCAGCAGCTTAAGCGATGGTCAGCCCCAGCATTTT
>TRBJ1-5|TRBV7-2|NA|NA
CASSLVQGSNQPQHF
TGTGCCAGCAGCTTAGTCCAGGGTAGCAATCAGCCCCAGCATTTT
>TRBJ2-7|TRBV7-5|NA|NA
CVRSLDTSSYEQYF
TGTGTCAGAAGCTTAGATACGAGCTCCTACGAGCAGTACTTC
>TRBJ2-3|TRBV30|TRBD1|NA
CAWVRQGTDTQYF
TGTGCCTGGGTTCGACAGGGGACAGATACGCAGTATTTT
>TRBJ2-2|TRBV2|TRBD2|NA
CASRGGSVGTGELFF
TGTGCCAGCAGAGGCGGGAGCGTCGGGACCGGGGAGCTGTTTTTT
>TRBJ1-5|TRBV12-5|NA|NA
CASGGVGDQPQHF
TGTGCTAGTGGTGGGGTAGGGGATCAGCCCCAGCATTTT
>TRBJ1-2|TRBV5-5|TRBD1|NA
CASSREGGGYTF
TGTGCCAGCAGCCGAGAAGGGGGCGGCTACACCTTC
>TRBJ1-2|TRBV30|TRBD1|NA
CAWGRDRPYGYTF
TGTGCCTGGGGCAGGGACAGACCTTATGGCTACACCTTC
>TRBJ1-1|TRBV30|NA|NA
CAWSVHMNTEAFF
TGTGCCTGGAGTGTACATATGAACACTGAAGCTTTCTTT
>TRBJ2-3|TRBV11-2|NA|once
CASSLVDRVLYF
TGTGCCAGCAGCTTAGTCGACAGAGTATTGTATTTT
>TRBJ1-1|TRBV19|NA|NA
CASSSGSEAFF
NA
>TRBJ2-1|TRBV5-1|TRBD2|NA
CARPLGGGSSYNEQFF
TGCGCCAGGCCCTTAGGCGGGGGGTCCTCCTACAATGAGCAGTTCTTC
>TRBJ1-6|TRBV5-4|NA|few
CASSLDSGSNSPLHF
TGTGCCAGCAGCTTGGACTCGGGATCCAATTCACCCCTCCACTTT
>TRBJ2-3|TRBV7-2|NA|NA
CASSQTRSADTQYF
TGTGCCAGCAGCCAAACTCGCTCGGCAGATACGCAGTATTTT
>TRBJ2-5|TRBV14|TRBD2|NA
CASSQDRASGRVQQETQYF
TGTGCCAGCAGCCAAGACCGGGCTAGCGGGAGGGTCCAACAAGAGACCCAGTACTTC